The next 30 T cell receptor beta chains were all read from a single sample in a study of T cells in Graves' hyperthyroidism and ophthalmopathy. Researchers took RNA transcripts and amplified the TCR beta CDR3 regions from them. First-round RT-PCR of the TCR CDR3 relied on the HTBI primer set. TCRdb independently ran MiXCR on the multiplex PCR reads; one entry per CDR3 protein. Of roughly 570,000 distinct CDR3 sequences in the sample, about half were seen once. The sequenced sample was peripheral blood or thyroid tissue (not recorded which). The receptors originated from a young woman with Graves' hyperthyroidism.

The sample holds a few counts of this clonotype. The rearrangement joins TRBV2 to TRBJ1-5; D perhaps matches TRBD1 (6 bases). The CDR3 spans 14 residues. The germline CDR1 and CDR2 sequences are SNHLY and FYNNEI. V lost 4 bases and J 3 bases, leaving 10 bases between the germline ends. The CDR3 loop is CASSGQDPNQPQHF. CDR3 DNA sequence: TGTGCCAGCAGTGGACAGGACCCCAATCAGCCCCAGCATTTT.

With respect to this clonotype: A single base separates this from a much larger clone, so it may be a read error. Because it lacks the conserved phenylalanine or tryptophan at the end, this CDR3 is likely a read error. The chain employs TRBV7-3 and TRBJ2-2; D gene uncertain. V lost 1 base and J lost 2, with 11 bases in between. Germline-derived CDR1 and CDR2 are SGHTA and FQGTGA. This CDR3 contains 16 residues. CDR3: CASSLKNRTNTGELFS. The CDR3 DNA sequence: TGTGCCAGCAGCTTAAAGAATCGAACCAACACCGGGGAGCTGTTTTCT.

This clonotype was detected many times. V is TRBV24-1 and J is TRBJ2-5; 8 bases agree with TRBD1. Germline loops: CDR1 KGHDR, CDR2 SFDVKD. CDR3 length: 15 residues. J was trimmed by 5 bases and V by 2 bases; bases with no gene match: 6. DNA of the CDR3: TGTGCCACCAGTGATTGGCAGGGGGCGTCGGAGACCCAGTACTTC. Translation gives CATSDWQGASETQYF.

This clonotype was seen ten or more times. The CDR3 nucleotides read TGCGCCAGCAGCCAGAGCGGCGCCGGGACAGGGAACTATGGCTACACCTTC. Encoded protein: CASSQSGAGTGNYGYTF. This chain links TRBV4-1 with TRBJ1-2; 9 nucleotides line up with TRBD1. The CDR3 loop spans 17 amino acids. The V gene's germline CDR1 is MGHRA and CDR2 YSYEKL. The V gene end was trimmed by 3 bases and the J gene end by 2 bases; junction bases not matched to a gene: 10.

The chain links TRBV10-3 to TRBJ2-7; TRBD2 matches 12 bases. CDR1 and CDR2 (germline): ENHRY, SYGVKD. The trim removed 2 bases at V and 7 bases at J, leaving 15 bases unmatched. This CDR3 comprises 18 residues. Written as DNA, the CDR3 is TGTGCCATCAGTGAGATGACTAGCGGGAGTGTGTCCTACAATGAGCAGTACTTC. It specifies CAISEMTSGSVSYNEQYF.

This clonotype has at least ten counts. The chain carries TRBV2 and TRBJ2-7, with D hard to call. Germline CDR1 and CDR2: SNHLY and FYNNEI. Trimming stripped 0 bases from V and 5 bases from J, with 2 bases between. The CDR3 spans 11 residues. This CDR3 reads CASSEADEQYF. The CDR3, as DNA: TGTGCCAGCAGTGAAGCTGACGAGCAGTACTTC.

Comment on this clonotype: One junction end does not reproduce the germline sequence, and a read error may be involved. This chain joins TRBV9 and TRBJ1-2; weak D call: TRBD1 (6 bases). Per germline, CDR1 SGDLS and CDR2 YYNGEE. The CDR3 runs to 12 residues. The CDR3 nucleotides are TGTGCCAGCAGCGTTAGCTTTGGGGGCTGCACCTTC. Amino acids: CASSVSFGGCTF.

V usage is TRBV11-2 and J usage is TRBJ1-1, with 9 bases lining up with TRBD1. The germline gives CDR1 SGHAT, CDR2 FQNNGV. V lost 3 bases, J lost 5 bases, and 10 bases stayed unmatched. The CDR3 length is 16 residues. This CDR3 reads CASSFRMTGGQTEAFF. The CDR3, as DNA: TGTGCCAGCAGCTTCAGAATGACAGGGGGGCAAACTGAAGCTTTCTTT.

This clonotype was seen ten or more times. This sequence may be a read error, since a much larger clone differs from it by one base. The rearrangement uses TRBV24-1 and TRBJ1-2; D ambiguous. The V gene's germline CDR1 is KGHDR and CDR2 SFDVKD. The CDR3 totals 12 residues. CDR3 sequence: CVTSVTNYGYTF. CDR3 in DNA: TGTGTCACCAGTGTAACGAACTATGGCTACACCTTC.

A few counts support this clonotype. This rearrangement joins TRBV19 to TRBJ2-3; 7 bases are a match to TRBD2. From germline, CDR1 is LNHDA and CDR2 SQIVND (reference sequence). The CDR3 is made up of 15 amino acids. V lost 4 bases and J lost 3; bases outside the gene matches: 7. CDR3 amino acids: CASSKERDGTDTQYF. The CDR3, as DNA: TGTGCCAGTAGTAAGGAGCGGGACGGGACAGATACGCAGTATTTT.

As regards this clonotype: Possible read error: a much larger clone is one base away. Lacking the conserved final phenylalanine or tryptophan, this CDR3 likely reflects a read error. The chain is built from TRBV19 and TRBJ1-1, with D possibly matching TRBD1 (5 bases). This CDR3 is built from 11 residues. CDR1 and CDR2 (germline): LNHDA, SQIVND (reference sequence). V dropped 7 bases and J dropped 5 bases, with 8 bases sitting between them. The chain's CDR3 is CASKGMTEAFS. Here the CDR3 DNA reads TGTGCCAGTAAGGGGATGACTGAAGCTTTCTCT.

This clonotype was counted at least ten times. A much larger clone differs from this one at a single base, so this may be a read error. The chain couples TRBV2 to TRBJ2-7, with D perhaps matching TRBD1 (6 bases). The CDR3 has 11 amino acids. The germline CDR1 and CDR2 sequences are SNHLY and FYNNEI. CDR3 sequence (DNA): TGTGCCAGCAGTGAGACAGGCGCCCTCTTCTTC. Protein product: CASSETGALFF.

This clonotype was picked up many times. Relative to the germline gene, one junction end is altered; a read error may explain this. The chain uses TRBV2 and TRBJ2-7; TRBD1 matches 9 bases. The CDR3 loop spans 16 amino acids. Germline CDR1 SNHLY, CDR2 FYNNEI. The CDR3 DNA sequence: TGTGCCAGCAGCGAAGGAGGGACAGGGAGTACAAACGAGCAGTACTTC. Encoded protein: CASSEGGTGSTNEQYF.

This clonotype was observed many times. V is TRBV10-3 and J is TRBJ1-2; 8 nucleotides align to TRBD1. Germline values: CDR1 ENHRY, CDR2 SYGVKD. The CDR3 is 14 amino acids. V lost 4 bases and J lost 3; bases outside the gene matches: 4. As DNA, the CDR3 is TGTGCCATCAGTGGGACAGGGACTTACTATGGCTACACCTTC. Residues: CAISGTGTYYGYTF.

A remark on this clonotype: This may stem from a read error, because a much larger clone lies one nucleotide away. The rearrangement uses TRBV12-3 or TRBV12-4 and TRBJ1-5; 8 nucleotides agree with TRBD1. The CDR3 is made up of 14 amino acids. The V gene end was trimmed by 5 bases and the J gene end by 4 bases; junction bases not matched to a gene: 4. Written as DNA, the CDR3 is TGTGCCAGCAGTACAGGGGGGGAAAATCAGCCCCAGCATTTT. It encodes CASSTGGENQPQHF.

This clonotype showed up many times. The chain couples TRBV10-3 to TRBJ1-5; TRBD1 aligns across 11 bases. Unmatched junction bases numbered 3, after V lost 4 bases and J lost 7 bases. The CDR3 length is 14 residues. CDR1 ENHRY and CDR2 SYGVKD come from the germline V gene. In nucleotides, the CDR3 is TGTGCCATCAGTGGGACAGGGGGCAGACAGCCCCAGCATTTT. Amino acids: CAISGTGGRQPQHF.

This clonotype was seen repeatedly, ten times or more. In DNA, the CDR3 is TGTGCCAGCAGTGAACTGCAAGAGACCCAGTACTTC. This encodes CASSELQETQYF. The V call is TRBV6-1, the J call TRBJ2-5; D unclear. The CDR3 runs 12 residues. CDR1 is MNHNS, CDR2 SASEGT, per germline. V lost 2 bases and J lost 2, with 3 bases in between.

Turning to this clonotype: One base away lies a much larger clone, so this may be a sequencing read error. This chain links TRBV9 with TRBJ1-2, with unresolved D. CDR1 is SGDLS and CDR2 is YYNGEE in the germline V gene. This CDR3 contains 15 residues. Trimming took 2 bases from V and 7 from J, leaving 18 bases between them. CDR3 nucleotides: TGTGCCAGCAGCGTGTCCGATGGACCTTTCGGTGGCTACACCTTC. Translation gives CASSVSDGPFGGYTF.

This clonotype was detected many times. The chain has TRBV2 and TRBJ2-5, with 10 bases fitting TRBD2. CDR1 and CDR2 (germline): SNHLY, FYNNEI. V trimming: 5 bases; J trimming: 7 bases; junction bases outside the gene matches: 7. The length of the CDR3 is 14 residues. CDR3 coding DNA: TGTGCCAGCAGTCTAGCGGGAGAGCTCGGGACCCAGTACTTC. Translation: CASSLAGELGTQYF.

There are many counts of this clonotype. The chain is built from TRBV2 and TRBJ1-2; D unclear. The CDR3 spans 14 residues. Per germline, CDR1 SNHLY and CDR2 FYNNEI. V was trimmed by 3 bases and J by 8 bases, leaving 16 bases between them. The chain's CDR3 is CASSDGLIFKGYTF. The CDR3 nucleotides are TGTGCCAGCAGTGACGGGCTAATATTTAAGGGCTACACCTTC.

This clonotype has a single count. This sequence joins TRBV29-1 and TRBJ2-1; TRBD2 aligns across 8 bases. Looked up from germline, CDR1 is SQVTM and CDR2 is ANQGSEA. The CDR3 is 13 residues long. J gave up 3 bases and V 8 bases, and 6 bases lay outside the gene matches. The CDR3 nucleotides are TGCAGCCCATGGGCGGGGGGCTACAATGAGCAGTTCTTC. Translating it yields CSPWAGGYNEQFF.

This clonotype appeared many times. The V gene is TRBV27, the J gene TRBJ2-7, with D unresolved. Germline assignment: CDR1 MNHEY and CDR2 SMNVEV (reference sequence). V was pared by 6 bases and J by 3 bases, with 9 bases between. This CDR3 spans 12 amino acids. As DNA, the CDR3 is TGTGCCAGCAGCCGTCACGGCTACGAGCAGTACTTC. It is translated as CASSRHGYEQYF.

The chain joins TRBV12-3 or TRBV12-4 to TRBJ2-7; the D gene is possibly TRBD1 (5 bases). The V end was cut by 4 bases, the J end by 6 bases, with 16 bases between. The CDR3 is 14 amino acids. Here the CDR3 DNA reads TGTGCCAGCAGTTCCGCAGGGTATACGGGCGAGCAGTACTTC. This gives the protein CASSSAGYTGEQYF.

This clonotype was counted ten times or more. V is TRBV3-1 and J is TRBJ2-5; 8 bases map to TRBD2. In germline, CDR1 is LGHDT, CDR2 YNNKEL (reference sequence). The CDR3 contains 15 residues. With V trimmed by 5 bases and J by 4 bases, 9 bases remained unmatched. The CDR3 DNA follows: TGTGCCAGCAGCTACGGCGAGCGGGAGCGAGAGACCCAGTACTTC. Translated, it gives CASSYGERERETQYF.

This clonotype has ten or more counts. The chain is built from TRBV10-2 and TRBJ2-7, with TRBD2 identical over 7 bases. Trimming removed 5 bases from V and 3 bases from J; junction bases left unmatched: 16. CDR1 and CDR2 (germline): WSHSY, SAAADI. The CDR3 loop spans 17 amino acids. The CDR3 region is CASSSPFSGLVHYEQYF. The CDR3 DNA is TGCGCCAGCAGTTCGCCCTTTAGCGGACTAGTCCACTACGAGCAGTACTTC.

The chain links TRBV24-1 to TRBJ2-7; D remains ambiguous. CDR3 length: 13 residues. Trimming stripped 6 bases from V and 3 bases from J, with 11 bases between. Per germline, CDR1 KGHDR and CDR2 SFDVKD. The CDR3 DNA reads as TGTGCCACCAGTTTAAGTCCGGTCTACGAGCAGTACTTC. It yields the protein CATSLSPVYEQYF.

This clonotype was recorded at least ten times. V gene TRBV7-9 combines with J gene TRBJ2-2, with TRBD1 matching over 7 bases. Germline V gene lookup returns CDR1 SEHNR and CDR2 FQNEAQ (reference sequence). This CDR3 region has 15 residues. V trimming: 3 bases; J trimming: 1 base; junction bases outside the gene matches: 2. The CDR3 sequence is CASSFRDRNTGELFF. The DNA of the CDR3 is TGTGCCAGCAGCTTCCGGGACAGGAACACCGGGGAGCTGTTTTTT.

The chain uses TRBV7-9 and TRBJ2-7, with 10 bases aligning to TRBD1. Germline V gene sequence: CDR1 SEHNR, CDR2 FQNEAQ (reference sequence). This CDR3 has 16 amino acids. J gave up 3 bases and V 6 bases, and 11 bases lay outside the gene matches. The CDR3 bases are TGTGCCAGCAGTCAACCGGGACAGGGGATCAGCTACGAGCAGTACTTC. It encodes CASSQPGQGISYEQYF.

The chain combines TRBV7-2 with TRBJ2-3; unclear D gene. The V and J ends lost 1 base and 6 bases respectively, with 8 bases between them. Germline V gene lookup returns CDR1 SGHTA and CDR2 FQGNSA. The CDR3 is 13 residues long. This CDR3 reads CASSLDQMDTQYF. The CDR3 nucleotides are TGTGCCAGCAGCTTAGATCAGATGGATACGCAGTATTTT.

Comments on this clonotype: Since no conserved phenylalanine or tryptophan closes the CDR3, a read error is the likely cause. The V gene is TRBV11-3, the J gene TRBJ1-1; D possibly corresponds to TRBD1 (6 bases). The V end lost 1 base, the J end lost 5 bases, and 11 bases lay between the germline ends. Germline CDR1 is SGHNT and CDR2 is YENEEA. The CDR3 spans 14 residues. Here the CDR3 DNA reads TGTGCCAGCAGCTTAGGGGCAGGGGTTACTGAAGCTTTCTTG. Residues: CASSLGAGVTEAFL.